This is a list of T cell receptor beta chains from one sample in a study of graft-versus-host responses after intestinal transplantation. Antigens for these TCRs are unknown. TCRdb keeps only in-frame clones here, not all; method: immunoSEQ multiplex PCR. The table lists just over 95,000 clones, 90% to 95% of them singletons. Specimen: unstimulated CD4+ T cells sorted from spleen or lymph node cells, collected before intestinal transplant. Source of these receptors: a human donor who received an intestinal transplant. Each CDR3 is given with its conserved first and last residue. Fields, in order: clone size, V gene, J gene, D gene, CDR3 DNA, CDR3 protein. The D gene is left open where the match is weak. The size field is filled for only some rows; it gives once, few, many or a size class.

NA	TRBV9	TRBJ2-7	NA	TGTGCCAGCAGCCCCCGGTCCGGTTTCTCTTACGAGCAGTACTTC	CASSPRSGFSYEQYF
NA	TRBV10-1	TRBJ2-7	TRBD1	TGCGCCAGCAGTGAGACAGGGGTCTACGAGCAGTACTTC	CASSETGVYEQYF
NA	TRBV30	TRBJ1-4	TRBD1	TGTGCCTGGAAGCTTGACAGGGCGGATGAAAAACTGTTTTTT	CAWKLDRADEKLFF
NA	TRBV30	TRBJ1-5	NA	TGTGCCTGGAGTGTATCGGGGTGGCAGCCCCAGCATTTT	CAWSVSGWQPQHF
NA	TRBV20-1	TRBJ2-1	NA	TGCAGTGCTTTGGGACTGTATGAGCAGTTCTTC	CSALGLYEQFF
few	TRBV6-6	TRBJ1-3	NA	TGTGCCAGCAGTTACATCAGGGGAGGAAACACCATATATTTT	CASSYIRGGNTIYF
once	TRBV5-1	TRBJ1-1	NA	TGCGCCAGCGGCATACAGGAGAACACTGAAGCTTTCTTT	CASGIQENTEAFF
NA	TRBV30	TRBJ2-7	TRBD2	TGTGCCTGGGCAGGACTAGCGGCGAGCTCCTACGAGCAGTACTTC	CAWAGLAASSYEQYF
NA	TRBV19	TRBJ2-7	TRBD1	TGTGCCAGTAGTATGCCGGGACAGGGACTCTACGAGCAGTACTTC	CASSMPGQGLYEQYF
NA	TRBV6-5	TRBJ1-2	TRBD1	TGTGCCAGCAGACCCGGACAGGCGATTTATGGCTACACCTTC	CASRPGQAIYGYTF
NA	TRBV9	TRBJ2-7	TRBD2	TGTGCCAGCAGCCTCACTAGCGGGGGGGTATATGAGCAGTACTTC	CASSLTSGGVYEQYF
NA	TRBV6-1	TRBJ1-3	TRBD1	TGTGCCAGCAGTAGGGACAGGACTGGAAACACCATATATTTT	CASSRDRTGNTIYF
NA	TRBV5-4	TRBJ2-3	TRBD2	TGTGCCAGCAGCTTGGAGGCTAGCGGGAGTAGATTCGCGCAGTATTTT	CASSLEASGSRFAQYF
NA	TRBV9	TRBJ2-5	TRBD2	TGTGCCAGCAGCGGACTAGCGGGAGAGACCCAGTACTTC	CASSGLAGETQYF
once	TRBV6-1	TRBJ1-5	NA	TGTGCCAGTCGCCGGGGTTCTGAGCCCCAGCATTTT	CASRRGSEPQHF
NA	TRBV7-9	TRBJ2-1	TRBD2	TGTGCCAGCAGCTCGATCTTCGTAAGGGCTAGCGGGAGTGATGAGCAGTTCTTC	CASSSIFVRASGSDEQFF
NA	TRBV21-1	TRBJ1-3	NA	TGTGCCAGCAGAGCTCCATTAGCTACAACACAACACGCACGAAACACCATATATTTT	CASRAPLATTQHARNTIYF
NA	TRBV7-2	TRBJ2-1	TRBD2	TGTGCCAGCAGCTTAGTCGCTAGCGGGGGGTACAATGAGCAGTTCTTC	CASSLVASGGYNEQFF
NA	TRBV6-1	TRBJ2-3	NA	TGTGCCAGCAGTGCCCCCCCAACGCAGTATTTT	CASSAPPTQYF
NA	TRBV5-1	TRBJ2-3	NA	TGCGCCAGCAGCCGCGAGGGAGGCACAGATACGCAGTATTTT	CASSREGGTDTQYF
NA	TRBV2	TRBJ2-5	TRBD2	TGTGCCACCGCTAGCGGGATTGGGACCCAGTACTTC	CATASGIGTQYF
NA	TRBV2	TRBJ2-5	TRBD2	TGTGCCAGCAGGAGGGGACTAGCGGCCCCAGAGGAGACCCAGTACTTC	CASRRGLAAPEETQYF
NA	TRBV5-1	TRBJ2-3	TRBD1	TGCGCCAGCAGCGCGACAGGGGGATCGGGCACAGATACGCAGTATTTT	CASSATGGSGTDTQYF
NA	TRBV10-1	TRBJ2-3	NA	TGCGCCAGCAGTGATTCGCGGAGGGACACAGATACGCAGTATTTT	CASSDSRRDTDTQYF
NA	TRBV2	TRBJ2-1	TRBD2	TGTGCCAGCAGTGATCGACTGGCTAGCGGGAATGAGCAGTTCTTC	CASSDRLASGNEQFF
NA	TRBV4-1	TRBJ2-3	TRBD2	TGCGCCAGCAGCCAACCTAGCGGGAGGGGGGATACGCAGTATTTT	CASSQPSGRGDTQYF
NA	TRBV2	TRBJ1-6	NA	TGTGCCAGCAGTGGCCGCGGGATCGGTTCACCCCTCCACTTT	CASSGRGIGSPLHF
NA	TRBV4-3	TRBJ2-7	TRBD1	TGCGCCAGCAGCCAATCGGACAGGGACTACGAGCAGTACTTC	CASSQSDRDYEQYF
NA	TRBV5-4	TRBJ2-1	TRBD2	TGTGCCAGCAGCTTGGATATAGCGGGAGGGTACAATGAGCAGTTCTTC	CASSLDIAGGYNEQFF
NA	TRBV10-3	TRBJ2-1	NA	TGTGCCATCAGTGAGTATGAGTCTAGCTCCTACAATGAGCAGTTCTTC	CAISEYESSSYNEQFF
NA	TRBV19	TRBJ2-5	TRBD1	TGTGCCAGTAGTCCAAAGACAGGGGGCGAAGAGACCCAGTACTTC	CASSPKTGGEETQYF
NA	TRBV18	TRBJ1-1	NA	TGTGCCAGCTCCACCGCCCCAGTGAACACTGAAGCTTTCTTT	CASSTAPVNTEAFF
NA	TRBV4-1	TRBJ2-1	TRBD1	TGCGCCAGCAGCCGGACAGGGTTGTTGGGTGAGCAGTTCTTC	CASSRTGLLGEQFF
NA	TRBV29-1	TRBJ1-2	TRBD1	TGCAGCGTTGAGAGGAGCCAGACAGGGGGCTATGGCTACACCTTC	CSVERSQTGGYGYTF
NA	TRBV30	TRBJ1-6	TRBD1	TGTGCCTGTACCGGGACAGGGGGGAATTCACCCCTCCACTTT	CACTGTGGNSPLHF
NA	TRBV5-1	TRBJ1-4	NA	TGCGCCAGCAGCTTGGCCCCCCAGGCCCAGGAGGAACTGTTTTTT	CASSLAPQAQEELFF
NA	TRBV4-2	TRBJ2-5	NA	TGTGCCAGCAGCCAAGCTGACAGCCTCGGGGAGACCCAGTACTTC	CASSQADSLGETQYF
once	TRBV9	TRBJ1-2	NA	TGTGCCAGCAGTCGACAGGCCTCTAACTATGGCTACACCTTC	CASSRQASNYGYTF
NA	TRBV14	TRBJ1-2	TRBD1	TGTGCCAGCAGCCAGGGGAGGACAGGGTATGGCTACACCTTC	CASSQGRTGYGYTF
NA	TRBV7-7	TRBJ2-1	NA	TGTGCCAGCAGCTTACTAAGCTCCTACAATGAGCAGTTCTTC	CASSLLSSYNEQFF
NA	TRBV9	TRBJ2-2	NA	TGTGCCAGCAGCGTAGCGGGAACCGGGGAGCTGTTTTTT	CASSVAGTGELFF
NA	TRBV2	TRBJ2-7	TRBD1	TGTGCCAGCAGCGACAGGGGGCTATACGAGCAGTACTTC	CASSDRGLYEQYF
few	TRBV2	TRBJ2-2	TRBD1	TGTGCCAGCAGAGGGGGACAGGGAGGGACCGGGGAGCTGTTTTTT	CASRGGQGGTGELFF
NA	TRBV15	TRBJ2-7	NA	TGTGCCACCAGCAGACGGAGCGGGCGAGCCTACGAGCAGTACTTC	CATSRRSGRAYEQYF